Presented here are 19 T cell receptor beta chains from one specimen sequenced in a study of blood T cell repertoires in COVID-19. Produced via immunoSEQ multiplex PCR; TCRdb's table is partial and in-frame only. This table has about 130,000 clones, 70% to 85% appearing once. The sample taken for sequencing was PBMCs or T cells enriched from blood (not recorded which). These receptor sequences come from a man between 50 and 59 years old who had recovered from COVID-19.

V usage is TRBV5-5 and J usage is TRBJ2-2, with 10 positions matching TRBD2. This CDR3 is 17 amino acids long. The V gene end was trimmed by 0 bases and the J gene end by 5 bases; junction bases not matched to a gene: 7. Germline V gives CDR1 SGHKS, CDR2 YYEKEE (reference sequence). CDR3 sequence: CASSLGAGLASTGELFF. The CDR3 DNA reads as TGTGCCAGCAGCTTGGGGGCGGGACTAGCGTCGACCGGGGAGCTGTTTTTT.

The gene calls are TRBV9 and TRBJ1-1; D uncertain. Germline CDR1 reads SGDLS; CDR2 reads YYNGEE. This CDR3 is built from 15 residues. Trimming shortened V by 3 bases and J by 1 base, and 13 bases separated the two germline ends. Written as DNA, the CDR3 is TGTGCCAGCAGCGCCCGGCCGGGTCGGAACACTGAAGCTTTCTTT. Encoded protein: CASSARPGRNTEAFF.

Comment on this clone: Other DNA sequences in the sample encode the same CDR3. The CDR3 protein is CAISPGQANEKLFF. For the CDR3, the DNA is TGTGCCATCAGTCCGGGACAAGCTAATGAAAAACTGTTTTTT. The chain employs TRBV10-3 and TRBJ1-4; weak D call: TRBD1 (6 bases). The CDR3 consists of 14 residues. V shed 5 bases and J shed 3 bases, with 10 bases lying between them. The germline V gene encodes CDR1 ENHRY and CDR2 SYGVKD.

The chain joins TRBV5-6 to TRBJ1-3, with D possibly being TRBD1 (5 bases). Germline-derived CDR1 and CDR2 are SGHDT and YYEEEE. V was cut by 0 bases and J by 0 bases, with 7 bases left in between. The CDR3 extends over 15 amino acids. CDR3 sequence: CASSLGGSSGNTIYF. The CDR3 DNA reads TGTGCCAGCAGCTTGGGGGGCAGCTCTGGAAACACCATATATTTT.

The chain links TRBV4-3 to TRBJ2-1, with 9 bases matching TRBD2. The V gene end was trimmed by 4 bases and the J gene end by 6 bases; junction bases not matched to a gene: 16. The CDR3 covers 18 residues. The germline V gene has CDR1 LGHNA and CDR2 YSLEER. CDR3: CASSLTGSFGGGANEQFF. The CDR3 DNA reads TGCGCCAGCAGCCTCACCGGGTCATTCGGCGGGGGGGCCAATGAGCAGTTCTTC.

This rearrangement joins TRBV7-6 to TRBJ1-1; possibly TRBD1 for D (6 bases). V was trimmed by 1 base and J by 4 bases, leaving 13 bases between them. Germline CDR1 is SGHVS and CDR2 is FNYEAQ. CDR3 size: 15 residues. The CDR3 sequence is CASSLGGQGGTEAFF. CDR3 bases: TGTGCCAGCAGCTTAGGGGGGCAGGGTGGCACTGAAGCTTTCTTT.

The rearrangement uses TRBV6-5 and TRBJ1-4; possibly TRBD1 for D (6 bases). Germline V gene data show CDR1 as MNHEY and CDR2 as SVGAGI. This CDR3 has 13 amino acids. The ends were cut back, 7 bases at V and 8 bases at J, with 14 bases in the middle. CDR3 coding DNA: TGTGCCAGCACTGTGGACAGCAGGGAAAAACTGTTTTTT. It codes for CASTVDSREKLFF.

This rearrangement joins TRBV18 to TRBJ2-3; D is undetermined. V was pared by 3 bases and J by 4 bases, with 14 bases between. Looked up from germline, CDR1 is KGHSH and CDR2 is LQKENI. The CDR3 extends over 15 amino acids. The CDR3 region is CASSPLVRQSDTQYF. CDR3 DNA: TGTGCCAGCTCACCGCTCGTGAGACAATCAGATACGCAGTATTTT.

J is TRBJ2-7 and V is TRBV7-6, with 9 bases identical to TRBD1. J gave up 4 bases and V 1 base, and 2 bases lay outside the gene matches. The CDR3 is 14 amino acids. CDR1 SGHVS and CDR2 FNYEAQ come from the germline V gene. CDR3: CASSLEGQGYEQYF. CDR3 DNA: TGTGCCAGCAGCTTAGAGGGACAGGGTTACGAGCAGTACTTC.

The V call is TRBV19, the J call TRBJ1-2, with a tentative D call TRBD1 (5 bases). This CDR3 is built from 12 residues. The germline gives CDR1 LNHDA, CDR2 SQIVND (reference sequence). The ends were cut back, 6 bases at V and 7 bases at J, with 12 bases in the middle. CDR3 DNA: TGTGCCAGTAGCCTGACAGCCGGTGGCTACACCTTC. It codes for CASSLTAGGYTF.

The V and J genes are TRBV7-2 and TRBJ1-2; D remains ambiguous. Germline-derived CDR1 and CDR2 are SGHTA and FQGNSA. The length of the CDR3 is 14 residues. Trimming shortened V by 1 base and J by 4 bases, and 10 bases separated the two germline ends. DNA of the CDR3: TGTGCCAGCAGCTTAGTTACGGGAGGCTATGGCTACACCTTC. Translation: CASSLVTGGYGYTF.

The gene calls are TRBV12-3 or TRBV12-4 and TRBJ2-5; tentatively, D is TRBD1 (5 bases). Trimming removed 5 bases from V and 1 base from J, with 8 bases in between. This CDR3 comprises 13 residues. Here the CDR3 reads CASSRQPQETQYF. CDR3 coding DNA: TGTGCCAGCAGTCGACAGCCCCAAGAGACCCAGTACTTC.

The chain combines TRBV11-2 with TRBJ2-1, with D possibly TRBD2 on 6 matching bases. CDR1 is SGHAT, CDR2 FQNNGV, per germline. V was shortened by 10 bases and J by 8 bases, with 15 bases between the two germline ends. This CDR3 is 12 amino acids long. The chain's CDR3 is CANQGRRDEQFF. CDR3 in DNA: TGTGCCAACCAGGGTAGGAGGGATGAGCAGTTCTTC.

This clone was detected a few times. The chain uses TRBV19 and TRBJ1-2; D perhaps matches TRBD1 (6 bases). The CDR3 consists of 13 residues. The V gene's germline CDR1 is LNHDA and CDR2 SQIVND (reference sequence). The CDR3 sequence: CASRGAGNYGYTF. DNA of the CDR3: TGTGCATCCCGGGGGGCAGGGAACTATGGCTACACCTTC.

J is TRBJ2-7 and V is TRBV6-5; 7 positions match TRBD1. CDR1 MNHEY and CDR2 SVGAGI come from the germline V gene. With V trimmed by 8 bases and J by 3 bases, 13 bases remained unmatched. The CDR3 has 15 residues. The CDR3 DNA reads TGTGCCAGCCTAGTTGGCCTGGACAGGTACTACGAGCAGTACTTC. Translated: CASLVGLDRYYEQYF.

V is TRBV28 and J is TRBJ1-1; D is ambiguous. V lost 3 bases, J lost 7 bases, and 12 bases lay in between. This CDR3 has 13 residues. Germline CDR1 MDHEN, CDR2 SYDVKM. The CDR3 loop is CASSLWGSGEAFF. CDR3 bases: TGTGCCAGCAGTTTGTGGGGTAGCGGTGAAGCTTTCTTT.

The chain links TRBV4-2 to TRBJ2-5; possibly TRBD2 for D (5 bases). Germline V gene sequence: CDR1 LGHNA, CDR2 YNFKEQ. This CDR3 spans 15 amino acids. V was trimmed by 4 bases and J by 3 bases, leaving 15 bases between them. CDR3 DNA sequence: TGTGCCAGCAGCCCTAAGGACTCGGAGAAAGAGACCCAGTACTTC. Residues: CASSPKDSEKETQYF.

The chain is built from TRBV19 and TRBJ1-4; 8 bases are a match to TRBD1. The length of the CDR3 is 17 residues. V lost 4 bases and J lost 0; bases outside the gene matches: 7. Germline lookup yields CDR1 LNHDA and CDR2 SQIVND (reference sequence). The CDR3 DNA is TGTGCCAGTAGTAAGACAGGGGCCCGGGCAACTAATGAAAAACTGTTTTTT. Its protein is CASSKTGARATNEKLFF.

The chain is built from TRBV11-3 and TRBJ1-1; TRBD1 aligns across 7 bases. Germline lookup yields CDR1 SGHNT and CDR2 YENEEA. The J segment lost 4 bases and the V segment lost 5 bases, leaving 4 bases of the junction unmatched. The CDR3 is made up of 13 amino acids. The CDR3 here is CASSRDRLTEAFF. CDR3 DNA sequence: TGTGCCAGCAGCCGGGACAGACTCACTGAAGCTTTCTTT.